These 16 T cell receptor beta chains share one sample of origin, sequenced in a study of blood T cell repertoires in COVID-19. Method: immunoSEQ multiplex PCR; TCRdb's copy keeps in-frame clones and lacks some. The sample consists of 250,000 to 300,000 clones, over 75% of them appearing once. Sequenced: peripheral blood. Source of these receptors: a man in his forties or fifties with active or convalescent COVID-19.

The chain has TRBV2 and TRBJ2-5; D unresolved. The CDR3 is 12 amino acids. Trimming took off 5 bases at V and 3 bases at J, with 7 bases between the two ends. The germline V gene has CDR1 SNHLY and CDR2 FYNNEI. The CDR3 nucleotides read TGTGCCAGCAGTAGCCTGAAAGAGACCCAGTACTTC. Protein: CASSSLKETQYF.

The rearrangement links TRBV19 to TRBJ2-5; TRBD1 might be the D (5 bases). Trimming pared 0 bases from V and 7 bases from J, leaving 21 bases between. This CDR3 is built from 17 residues. Germline V gene lookup returns CDR1 LNHDA and CDR2 SQIVND (reference sequence). CDR3 region: CASSIDLIREGSGTQYF. CDR3 DNA sequence: TGTGCCAGTAGTATAGATCTTATCAGGGAAGGGTCGGGGACCCAGTACTTC.

The chain carries TRBV10-3 and TRBJ2-3; no definite D call. Germline values: CDR1 ENHRY, CDR2 SYGVKD. With 10 bases removed from V and 3 bases from J, the gap between germline ends came to 11 bases. This CDR3 spans 12 amino acids. As DNA, the CDR3 is TGTGCCACCGCCCCACGGACAGATACGCAGTATTTT. Its translation: CATAPRTDTQYF.

In this sample, this clone turned up many times. This chain links TRBV4-1 with TRBJ2-7; unclear D gene. This CDR3 spans 11 amino acids. Per germline, CDR1 MGHRA and CDR2 YSYEKL. The V gene lost 5 bases and the J gene lost 3 bases, with 5 bases spanning the gap. CDR3 protein: CASSASYEQYF. CDR3 sequence (DNA): TGCGCCAGCAGCGCCAGCTACGAGCAGTACTTC.

V is TRBV7-9 and J is TRBJ1-4; D gene unclear. This CDR3 region has 14 residues. In germline, CDR1 is SEHNR, CDR2 FQNEAQ (reference sequence). V lost 0 bases and J 4 bases, leaving 6 bases between the germline ends. The CDR3 loop is CASSLASFNEKLFF. The CDR3 coding sequence is TGTGCCAGCAGCTTAGCCTCCTTTAATGAAAAACTGTTTTTT.

The chain is built from TRBV4-2 and TRBJ2-3, with 8 nucleotides matching TRBD1. Germline values: CDR1 LGHNA, CDR2 YNFKEQ. Trimming took 5 bases from V and 0 from J; bases not matched to a gene: 7. This CDR3 has 16 residues. CDR3 protein: CASSSRQGPSTDTQYF. For the CDR3, the DNA is TGTGCCAGCAGCTCCCGACAGGGGCCGAGCACAGATACGCAGTATTTT.

J is TRBJ1-5 and V is TRBV30, with D uncertain. The V gene lost 2 bases and the J gene lost 4 bases, with 12 bases spanning the gap. The CDR3 has 14 amino acids. CDR1 is GTSNPN, CDR2 SVGIG, per germline (reference sequence). The CDR3 bases are TGTGCCTGGAGTCACGGGTTCCCTAATCAGCCCCAGCATTTT. This encodes CAWSHGFPNQPQHF.

This clone has only one observation. The J gene is TRBJ1-2, the V gene TRBV18; 7 bases are a match to TRBD1. Germline CDR1 and CDR2: KGHSH and LQKENI. The CDR3 is 13 residues long. Trimming at V came to 4 bases and at J to 8 bases, leaving 7 bases not matched to a gene. CDR3: CASSQQGNRGYTF. The CDR3 DNA is TGTGCCAGCTCACAACAGGGGAATAGGGGCTACACCTTC. Variable domain in full (rest from reference TRBV18 and TRBJ1-2): NAGVMQNPRHLVRRRGQEARLRCSPMKGHSHVYWYRQLPEEGLKFMVYLQKENIIDESGMPKERFSAEFPKEGPSILRIQQVVRGDSAAYFCASSQQGNRGYTFGSGTRLTVV.

The chain uses TRBV6-6 and TRBJ2-2, with 8 positions matching TRBD2. V shed 5 bases, J shed 0 bases, and the junction held 17 bases outside the gene matches. Germline values: CDR1 MNHNY, CDR2 SVGAGI (reference sequence). CDR3 length: 20 amino acids. The CDR3 reads CASSLKTRTSRYSNTGELFF. The CDR3 bases are TGTGCCAGCAGTCTGAAGACTAGGACTAGCCGATACTCGAACACCGGGGAGCTGTTTTTT.

This clone was counted between two and nine times. J is TRBJ1-1 and V is TRBV30; tentative D call: TRBD1 (5 bases). The CDR3 totals 13 residues. Germline values: CDR1 GTSNPN, CDR2 SVGIG (reference sequence). V dropped 2 bases and J dropped 3 bases, with 10 bases sitting between them. CDR3 amino acids: CAWSSGFHTEAFF. In DNA, the CDR3 is TGTGCCTGGAGTTCAGGGTTCCACACTGAAGCTTTCTTT.

J is TRBJ1-1 and V is TRBV28; TRBD1 agrees at 10 bases. V lost 6 bases, J lost 6 bases, and 10 bases stayed unmatched. The length of the CDR3 is 15 residues. Germline V gene sequence: CDR1 MDHEN, CDR2 SYDVKM. CDR3 in DNA: TGTGCCAGCAGCTATGGGGGACAGGGGAATGCTGAAGCTTTCTTT. This sequence encodes CASSYGGQGNAEAFF.

The chain links TRBV7-2 to TRBJ2-3, with a weak D call TRBD1 (5 bases). Germline-derived CDR1 and CDR2 are SGHTA and FQGNSA. The CDR3 extends over 15 amino acids. V was shortened by 5 bases and J by 3 bases, with 15 bases between the two germline ends. The CDR3 region has the DNA TGTGCCAGCAGCGGAAGGGGTCTGGTGACAGATACGCAGTATTTT. It encodes CASSGRGLVTDTQYF.

The chain combines TRBV7-8 with TRBJ1-2; TRBD1 matches at 7 bases. Trimming took 3 bases from V and 7 from J; bases not matched to a gene: 5. Germline V gene data show CDR1 as SGHVS and CDR2 as FQNEAQ. The CDR3 runs to 13 residues. CDR3 coding DNA: TGTGCCAGCAGCTTGAGGACAGGAGGTGGCTACACCTTC. Its translation: CASSLRTGGGYTF.

The rearrangement links TRBV28 to TRBJ2-7, with 7 nucleotides matching TRBD1. The germline V gene has CDR1 MDHEN and CDR2 SYDVKM. V was pared by 6 bases and J by 3 bases, with 17 bases of the junction left unmatched. CDR3 length equals 17 residues. The CDR3 region is CASSTMGPRDSIYEQYF. CDR3 DNA: TGTGCCAGCAGCACCATGGGCCCCCGGGACAGCATCTACGAGCAGTACTTC.

The J gene is TRBJ1-2, the V gene TRBV5-1; tentatively, D is TRBD1 (5 bases). The CDR3 is 12 residues long. The germline V gene encodes CDR1 SGHRS and CDR2 YFSETQ. Trimming pared 4 bases from V and 8 bases from J, leaving 12 bases between. For the CDR3, the DNA is TGCGCCAGCAGCCCGGGGGGTCCGGGCTACACCTTC. The encoded protein is CASSPGGPGYTF.

The CDR3 DNA reads as TGCAGCGCCCGGCCGGGACTAGCGGGAGCAGACGACGAGCAGTACTTC. Translating gives CSARPGLAGADDEQYF. This chain joins TRBV29-1 and TRBJ2-7; TRBD2 matches at 14 bases. Germline values: CDR1 SQVTM, CDR2 ANQGSEA. V was pared by 7 bases and J by 5 bases, with 13 bases of the junction left unmatched. The CDR3 sequence is 16 residues long.